The present T cell receptor (beta chain) was sequenced within a study of relationships among human T cell subsets. Study-level findings and limits: Over 55% of CD8+ cytotoxic sequences came from clones with over 100 reads.

With respect to this clonotype: Its antigen is unknown. An end of the junction differs from the germline gene, which may be a read error.

This CDR3 has 14 amino acids. Germline lookup yields CDR1 SGHNT and CDR2 YYREEE (reference sequence). From mRNA, alpha and beta CDR3 regions were amplified using semiquantitative ARM-PCR. Tagged nested gene-specific primers were used first, then communal superprimers amplified exponentially. Before the second round, exonuclease removed the nested primers. TCRdb fed the multiplex PCR reads into MiXCR, producing one record per CDR3 protein. The sample includes around 14,000 distinct CDR3 sequences, approximately 56% seen only once; the top ten take under 40%. This TCR derives from a man in his forties in good health. Sequencing used total T cells sorted from blood. The chain has TRBV5-4 and TRBJ1-1; perhaps TRBD1 as D (5 bases). The CDR3, as DNA: TGCGCCAGCAGCTTGGGGCGGGCGAACACTGAAGCTTTCTTT. It specifies CASSLGRANTEAFF.